This T cell receptor (beta chain) is from a study of T cell responses to AZD1222 COVID-19 vaccine. Study background: Pooling of second doses given at about 4 or about 12 weeks was done.

The protocol was immunoSEQ multiplex PCR, while the TCRdb copy is restricted to in-frame clones and leaves out a portion. The sample lists approximately 82,000 clones, approximately 90% occurring once. The V end lost 5 bases, the J end lost 3 bases, and 11 bases lay between the germline ends. This CDR3 region has 14 residues. CDR1 SGHAT and CDR2 FQNNGV come from the germline V gene. The chain is built from TRBV11-2 and TRBJ1-5; D unclear. The sequence came from an adult in good health. This material consisted of peripheral blood, taken on day 0 of AZD1222 vaccination. CDR3 DNA sequence: TGTGCCAGCAGCGCCGGGAGGAACAATCAGCCCCAGCATTTT. Its protein is CASSAGRNNQPQHF. The whole variable domain, remainder taken from reference TRBV11-2 and TRBJ1-5, is EAGVAQSPRYKIIEKRQSVAFWCNPISGHATLYWYQQILGQGPKLLIQFQNNGVVDDSQLPKDRFSAERLKGVDSTLKIQPAKLEDSAVYLCASSAGRNNQPQHFGDGTRLSIL.